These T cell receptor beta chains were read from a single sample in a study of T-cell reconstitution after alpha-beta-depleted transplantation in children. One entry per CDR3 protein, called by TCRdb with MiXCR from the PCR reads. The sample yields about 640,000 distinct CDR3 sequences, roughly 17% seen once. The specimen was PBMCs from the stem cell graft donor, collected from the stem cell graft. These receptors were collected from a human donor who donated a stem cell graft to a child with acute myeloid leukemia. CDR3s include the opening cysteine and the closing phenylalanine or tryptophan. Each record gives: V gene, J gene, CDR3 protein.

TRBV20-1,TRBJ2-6,CSARDGSRVSGANVLTF
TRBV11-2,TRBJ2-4,CASSFGQEEDIQYF
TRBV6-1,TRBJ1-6,CASRRQVGSPLHF
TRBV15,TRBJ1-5,CATSRTGPLVWPQHF
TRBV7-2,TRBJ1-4,CASSRGAGNEKLFF
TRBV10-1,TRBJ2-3,CASSEANRPGVGTDTQYF
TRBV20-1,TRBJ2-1,CSARPSLYRVQSSYNEQFF
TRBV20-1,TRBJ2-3,CSGGGTDTQYF
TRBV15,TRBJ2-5,CATSRQGGETQYF
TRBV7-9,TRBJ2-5,CASSGSTGHQETQYF
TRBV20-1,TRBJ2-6,CSASRQQGTGANVLTF
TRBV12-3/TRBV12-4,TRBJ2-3,CASSFGGGTDTQYF
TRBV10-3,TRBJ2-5,CAISESWGEQETQYF
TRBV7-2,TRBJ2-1,CASTTLGGEQFF
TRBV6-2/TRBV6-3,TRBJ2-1,CASSYSSIGMTYNEQFF
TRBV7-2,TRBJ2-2,CASSIQGTGELFF
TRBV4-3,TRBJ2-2,CASSQGTGYTGELFF
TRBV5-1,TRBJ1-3,CASSLGSSGNTIYF
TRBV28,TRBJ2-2,CASGEGLMDTGELFF
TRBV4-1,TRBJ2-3,CASSRQTSGGLTDTQYF
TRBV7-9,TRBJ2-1,CASSLGSGGDKQFF
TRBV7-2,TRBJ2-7,CASSLTENTYEQYF
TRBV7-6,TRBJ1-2,CASSGGTEPRLYGYTF
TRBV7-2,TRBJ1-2,CASSLGDRGIGGYTF
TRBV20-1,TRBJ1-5,CSVLIGTSNQPQHF
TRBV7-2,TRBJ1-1,CASSNPGTGGSAFF
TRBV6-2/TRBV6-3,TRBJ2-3,CASSPTGQGRTDTQYF
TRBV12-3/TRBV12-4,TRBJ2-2,CASSLDVWEGRFPNTGELFF
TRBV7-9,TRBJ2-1,CASSPEEGLTNEQFF
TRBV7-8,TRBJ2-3,CASSTYGTSEGTQYF
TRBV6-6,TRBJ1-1,CASSYSAGTEAFF
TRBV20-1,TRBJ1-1,CSAHRPPGMAGTEAFF
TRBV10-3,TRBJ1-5,CATLGRTNTQHF
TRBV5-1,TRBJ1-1,CASSLEAGDTEAFF
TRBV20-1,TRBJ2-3,CSARKAGVISTDTQYF